The next 11 T cell receptor beta chains were all read from a single sample in a study of blood T cell repertoires in COVID-19. Sequenced by immunoSEQ multiplex PCR; TCRdb stores in-frame clones only, minus some. Of around 300,000 clones listed, 75% to 90% are singletons. The specimen sequenced was peripheral blood. The receptors were sampled from a man in his fifties or sixties with acute or convalescent COVID-19.

The chain joins TRBV7-9 to TRBJ1-6; 7 nucleotides match TRBD1. J gave up 9 bases and V 4 bases, and 12 bases lay outside the gene matches. The CDR3 totals 16 residues. Germline V gene data show CDR1 as SEHNR and CDR2 as FQNEAQ (reference sequence). CDR3 coding DNA: TGTGCCAGCAGCTACCCCGGCGCAGGGGGGACTTCACCCCTCCACTTT. Its protein product is CASSYPGAGGTSPLHF.

V usage is TRBV4-1 and J usage is TRBJ1-2; no firm D call. V was trimmed by 0 bases and J by 1 base, leaving 9 bases between them. CDR3 size: 15 residues. Per germline, CDR1 MGHRA and CDR2 YSYEKL. Here the CDR3 reads CASSQEGRNNYGYTF. The CDR3 nucleotides read TGCGCCAGCAGCCAAGAGGGGAGGAATAACTATGGCTACACCTTC.

The genes are TRBV30 and TRBJ1-1, with D possibly TRBD1 on 6 matching bases. CDR3 size: 14 residues. V lost 5 bases and J 0 bases, leaving 13 bases between the germline ends. CDR1 GTSNPN and CDR2 SVGIG come from the germline V gene (reference sequence). CDR3 bases: TGTGCCTGGGGCTCGGACAGAATGAACACTGAAGCTTTCTTT. As protein: CAWGSDRMNTEAFF.

J is TRBJ1-5 and V is TRBV2; D possibly corresponds to TRBD1 (5 bases). This CDR3 comprises 16 residues. V lost 8 bases, J lost 2 bases, and 19 bases lay in between. Germline loops: CDR1 SNHLY, CDR2 FYNNEI. CDR3 region: CASWGEGGKGNQPQHF. The CDR3 DNA is TGTGCCAGCTGGGGGGAAGGAGGGAAGGGCAATCAGCCCCAGCATTTT.

The rearrangement links TRBV19 to TRBJ2-2; 8 positions match TRBD1. The germline CDR1 and CDR2 sequences are LNHDA and SQIVND (reference sequence). The CDR3 runs to 16 residues. The V and J ends lost 1 base and 4 bases, in that order; junction bases with no gene match: 5. The CDR3 DNA reads as TGTGCCAGTAGTATAGGCAGGGGGCCCGCCACCGGGGAGCTGTTTTTT. This translates into CASSIGRGPATGELFF. The full variable domain, completed using reference TRBV19 and TRBJ2-2, is DGGITQSPKYLFRKEGQNVTLSCEQNLNHDAMYWYRQDPGQGLRLIYYSQIVNDFQKGDIAEGYSVSREKKESFPLTVTSAQKNPTAFYLCASSIGRGPATGELFFGEGSRLTVL.

The V gene is TRBV5-4, the J gene TRBJ2-5, with 8 nucleotides matching TRBD2. The germline gives CDR1 SGHNT, CDR2 YYREEE (reference sequence). V was clipped by 0 bases and J by 5 bases; unmatched bases: 12. The CDR3 has 17 amino acids. The CDR3 region has the DNA TGTGCCAGCAGCTTGGGGGGACTAGTAGGCGGCGGGGAGACCCAGTACTTC. Amino acid sequence: CASSLGGLVGGGETQYF.

The V call is TRBV11-2, the J call TRBJ2-7; TRBD2 might be the D (5 bases). Germline CDR1 reads SGHAT; CDR2 reads FQNNGV. CDR3 length: 13 amino acids. Trimming removed 5 bases from V and 1 base from J, with 9 bases in between. The CDR3 DNA follows: TGTGCCAGCAGCCCGTCGGGGTCCTACGAGCAGTACTTC. This encodes CASSPSGSYEQYF.

V is TRBV4-1 and J is TRBJ2-7; no definite D call. Trimming stripped 3 bases from V and 5 bases from J, with 14 bases between. The CDR3 covers 14 residues. Germline assignment: CDR1 MGHRA and CDR2 YSYEKL. The CDR3 DNA reads as TGCGCCAGCAGCCAGTGGAACCCTGCGGACGAGCAGTACTTC. Its protein product is CASSQWNPADEQYF.

The V and J genes are TRBV7-2 and TRBJ2-7; possibly TRBD2 for D (6 bases). CDR3 length: 15 amino acids. CDR1 SGHTA and CDR2 FQGNSA come from the germline V gene. V was pared by 3 bases and J by 6 bases, with 18 bases between. The DNA of the CDR3 is TGTGCCAGCAGCTTGTCGGCGGGGCCCCACAGCGAGCAGTACTTC. This translates into CASSLSAGPHSEQYF.

The rearrangement joins TRBV18 to TRBJ2-7, with no clear D. Per germline, CDR1 KGHSH and CDR2 LQKENI. The CDR3 is made up of 16 amino acids. The V gene lost 0 bases and the J gene lost 2 bases, with 14 bases spanning the gap. CDR3 sequence (DNA): TGTGCCAGCTCACCACCGAGGCGCGCCACCCCCTACGAGCAGTACTTC. Translated: CASSPPRRATPYEQYF. The variable domain in full, with the rest retrieved from reference TRBV18 and TRBJ2-7, is NAGVMQNPRHLVRRRGQEARLRCSPMKGHSHVYWYRQLPEEGLKFMVYLQKENIIDESGMPKERFSAEFPKEGPSILRIQQVVRGDSAAYFCASSPPRRATPYEQYFGPGTRLTVT.

The J gene is TRBJ2-7, the V gene TRBV11-2, with TRBD1 matching 8 bases. The V gene end was trimmed by 4 bases and the J gene end by 5 bases; junction bases not matched to a gene: 7. CDR1 and CDR2 (germline): SGHAT, FQNNGV. CDR3 length equals 14 residues. This chain's CDR3 is CASSYRTGYDEQYF. CDR3 DNA: TGTGCCAGCAGCTACAGGACAGGGTACGACGAGCAGTACTTC.